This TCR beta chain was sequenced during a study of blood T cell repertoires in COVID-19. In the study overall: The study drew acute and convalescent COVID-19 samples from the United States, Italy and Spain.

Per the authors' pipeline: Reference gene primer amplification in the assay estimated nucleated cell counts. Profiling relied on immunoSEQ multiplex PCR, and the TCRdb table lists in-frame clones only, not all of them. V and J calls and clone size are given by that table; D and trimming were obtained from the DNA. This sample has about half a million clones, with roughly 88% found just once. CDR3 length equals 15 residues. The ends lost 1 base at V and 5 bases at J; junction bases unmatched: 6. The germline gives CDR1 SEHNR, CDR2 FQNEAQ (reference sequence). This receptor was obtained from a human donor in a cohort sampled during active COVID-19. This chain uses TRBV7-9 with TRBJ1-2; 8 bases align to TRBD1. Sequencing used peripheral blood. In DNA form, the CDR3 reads TGTGCCAGCAGCTTAGGCAGACAGGGGAATTATGGCTACACCTTC. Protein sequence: CASSLGRQGNYGYTF.